The 17 T cell receptor beta chains reported below all come from one sample, sequenced in a study of blood T cell repertoires in COVID-19. Only in-frame clones appear in the TCRdb table, and some are missing; sequencing was by immunoSEQ multiplex PCR. The sample contains roughly 130,000 clones, less than 90% of which appear only once. Sequencing was carried out using PBMCs or T cells enriched from blood (not recorded which). These receptors came from a woman aged 45-65 years who had recovered from COVID-19.

The rearrangement joins TRBV9 to TRBJ2-7; D may be TRBD2 (6 bases). Between the trimmed V and J ends, which lost 0 bases and 2 bases, there was a span of 9 bases. Germline values: CDR1 SGDLS, CDR2 YYNGEE. This CDR3 comprises 14 residues. The CDR3 is CASSVEGLTYEQYF. The CDR3 DNA is TGTGCCAGCAGCGTAGAGGGACTGACCTACGAGCAGTACTTC.

The gene calls are TRBV15 and TRBJ2-3; unclear D gene. V dropped 5 bases and J dropped 1 base, with 7 bases sitting between them. From germline, CDR1 is LNHNV and CDR2 YYDKDF (reference sequence). This CDR3 has 13 amino acids. In DNA form, the CDR3 reads TGTGCCACCAGCGTCCCTGGCACAGATACGCAGTATTTT. Translated, it gives CATSVPGTDTQYF.

CDR3 DNA sequence: TGTGCCAGCAGCTTCGGACAGGGAATAGGTGGGACTGAAGCTTTCTTT. This gives the protein CASSFGQGIGGTEAFF. The rearrangement uses TRBV7-6 and TRBJ1-1; TRBD1 aligns across 8 bases. After removal of 3 bases from V and 5 bases from J, the junction contained 11 bases not matched to a gene. CDR1 is SGHVS and CDR2 is FNYEAQ in the germline V gene. This CDR3 has 16 amino acids.

The chain couples TRBV6-5 to TRBJ2-3; 7 bases are a match to TRBD1. The CDR3 has 14 amino acids. Trimming took 2 bases from V and 3 from J; bases not matched to a gene: 2. In germline, CDR1 is MNHEY, CDR2 SVGAGI. This CDR3 reads CASSYETGTDTQYF. In DNA form, the CDR3 reads TGTGCCAGCAGTTACGAGACAGGGACAGATACGCAGTATTTT.

The V gene is TRBV5-4, the J gene TRBJ1-1; TRBD1 matches 7 bases. Germline CDR1 reads SGHNT; CDR2 reads YYREEE (reference sequence). V lost 4 bases, J lost 0 bases, and 3 bases stayed unmatched. The CDR3 length is 14 residues. Written as DNA, the CDR3 is TGTGCCAGCAGCGCGGGACAGATGAACACTGAAGCTTTCTTT. Encoded protein: CASSAGQMNTEAFF.

The rearrangement uses TRBV6-4 and TRBJ1-5; D is undetermined. Germline assignment: CDR1 MRHNA and CDR2 SNTAGT. V was cut by 3 bases and J by 0 bases, with 6 bases left in between. CDR3 length: 14 amino acids. CDR3 sequence reads: CASSESYSNQPQHF. DNA for the CDR3: TGTGCCAGCAGTGAATCCTATAGCAATCAGCCCCAGCATTTT.

This clone showed up just a few times. The chain is built from TRBV5-1 and TRBJ1-2; a possible D gene is TRBD1 (6 bases). This CDR3 has 15 residues. Looked up from germline, CDR1 is SGHRS and CDR2 is YFSETQ. Trimming cost V 4 bases and J 0 bases, with 13 bases left between them. The CDR3 is CASSDGTPTNYGYTF. Written as DNA, the CDR3 is TGCGCCAGCAGCGATGGGACACCCACTAACTATGGCTACACCTTC.

The chain joins TRBV5-1 to TRBJ2-5; D is unresolved. V was cut by 1 base and J by 7 bases, with 11 bases left in between. The CDR3 extends over 13 amino acids. Germline CDR1 reads SGHRS; CDR2 reads YFSETQ. As DNA, the CDR3 is TGCGCCAGCAGCTTGCCCGAACAGAGGACCCAGTACTTC. This encodes CASSLPEQRTQYF.

This chain connects TRBV6-5 to TRBJ1-2, with D hard to call. Per germline, CDR1 MNHEY and CDR2 SVGAGI. Trimming removed 6 bases at V and 8 bases at J, with 13 bases between. The CDR3 length is 12 residues. The CDR3 nucleotides read TGTGCCAGCAGCCAGAGGGAGCGAGGCTACACCTTC. Protein: CASSQRERGYTF.

V gene TRBV7-9 combines with J gene TRBJ2-3; 8 nucleotides match TRBD2. CDR3 length equals 15 residues. J gave up 4 bases and V 2 bases, and 5 bases lay outside the gene matches. Germline CDR1 is SEHNR and CDR2 is FQNEAQ (reference sequence). The DNA of the CDR3 is TGTGCCAGCAGCTTACCCGCGGGGGGACCAGATACGCAGTATTTT. This sequence encodes CASSLPAGGPDTQYF.

The chain recombines TRBV10-1 with TRBJ1-6, with 8 bases matching TRBD1. The CDR3 runs 16 residues. The ends lost 11 bases at V and 10 bases at J; junction bases unmatched: 19. Per germline, CDR1 WNHNN and CDR2 SYGVQD (reference sequence). CDR3 coding DNA: TGCGCCGGATTCCGGGACAGGACCATAAGAGGATCACCCCTCCACTTT. Protein sequence: CAGFRDRTIRGSPLHF.

The chain recombines TRBV6-5 with TRBJ1-1; 8 bases agree with TRBD1. Trimming took 3 bases from V and 1 from J; bases not matched to a gene: 7. The CDR3 has 16 residues. Germline V gives CDR1 MNHEY, CDR2 SVGAGI. This CDR3 is CASSYWIQGANTEAFF. The CDR3 DNA follows: TGTGCCAGCAGTTATTGGATTCAGGGGGCGAACACTGAAGCTTTCTTT.

The V call is TRBV6-1, the J call TRBJ2-5, with TRBD2 matching over 9 bases. The CDR3 consists of 17 residues. The germline V gene has CDR1 MNHNS and CDR2 SASEGT. V was clipped by 0 bases and J by 4 bases; unmatched bases: 9. CDR3 in amino acids: CASSEAVAGVESETQYF. CDR3 DNA: TGTGCCAGCAGTGAAGCGGTAGCGGGGGTGGAGTCAGAGACCCAGTACTTC.

The gene calls are TRBV12-3 or TRBV12-4 and TRBJ2-1; unclear D gene. The CDR3 runs 13 residues. V lost 2 bases, J lost 9 bases, and 11 bases lay in between. The CDR3 protein is CASSLRSGFEQFF. CDR3 nucleotide sequence: TGTGCCAGCAGTTTAAGGTCCGGGTTTGAGCAGTTCTTC.

The CDR3 bases are TGTGCCAGCAGCGATACCGGGGAGCCTAAACGATTTGAGCAGTTCTTC. Its translation: CASSDTGEPKRFEQFF. V and J are TRBV7-9 and TRBJ2-1; perhaps TRBD2 as D (5 bases). CDR1 SEHNR and CDR2 FQNEAQ come from the germline V gene (reference sequence). V lost 5 bases and J lost 9, with 23 bases in between. CDR3 length: 16 residues.

The chain combines TRBV11-3 with TRBJ1-1; the D is unclear. Germline-derived CDR1 and CDR2 are SGHNT and YENEEA. The CDR3 contains 12 residues. Deletions cut 4 bases from V and 8 bases from J, with 11 bases between. CDR3 coding DNA: TGTGCCAGCAGCTACGGGTCTGCCGAAGCTTTCTTT. Protein sequence: CASSYGSAEAFF.

The chain couples TRBV7-9 to TRBJ2-5, with 11 bases identical to TRBD2. V shed 5 bases, J shed 2 bases, and the junction held 7 bases outside the gene matches. The V gene's germline CDR1 is SEHNR and CDR2 FQNEAQ (reference sequence). The CDR3 extends over 16 amino acids. CDR3 bases: TGTGCCAGCAGCCGGGGGACTAGCGGCCTTCAAGAGACCCAGTACTTC. It encodes CASSRGTSGLQETQYF.